This entry lists 8 T cell receptor beta chains sequenced from one sample in a study of shared clonotypes between healthy human individuals. Only CD45RO-negative cells positively selected for CCR7 counted as naive CD8 cells, so terminally differentiated effector memory CD45RA+ cells were excluded. Repertoires were generated with immunoSEQ multiplex PCR, while TCRdb's copy carries only in-frame clones and drops some. The data show roughly 2 million clones, about 95% seen once. The sequencing sample was made of naive CD8+ T cells sorted from blood. The receptors derive from a man aged 18 to 29 in good health.

The chain joins TRBV27 to TRBJ1-1, with no clear D. The V end lost 6 bases, the J end lost 4 bases, and 9 bases lay between the germline ends. The CDR3 has 12 residues. Germline assignment: CDR1 MNHEY and CDR2 SMNVEV (reference sequence). CDR3: CASSLMGTEAFF. The CDR3 region has the DNA TGTGCCAGCAGCCTAATGGGCACTGAAGCTTTCTTT.

The chain has TRBV4-1 and TRBJ2-7; D is ambiguous. Between the trimmed V and J ends, which lost 4 bases and 0 bases, there was a span of 10 bases. This CDR3 has 14 amino acids. Germline V gene lookup returns CDR1 MGHRA and CDR2 YSYEKL. This CDR3 is CASSLRINSYEQYF. CDR3 coding DNA: TGCGCCAGCAGCCTCAGGATTAACTCCTACGAGCAGTACTTC.

In this sample, this clone turned up a few times. J is TRBJ2-5 and V is TRBV4-1; D may be TRBD1 (6 bases). The CDR3 loop spans 17 amino acids. Trimming pared 0 bases from V and 1 base from J, leaving 15 bases between. From germline, CDR1 is MGHRA and CDR2 YSYEKL. CDR3 sequence: CASSQDITRDIQETQYF. DNA for the CDR3: TGCGCCAGCAGCCAAGATATTACCCGGGACATCCAAGAGACCCAGTACTTC.

The chain recombines TRBV27 with TRBJ2-1, with 11 positions matching TRBD2. V shed 7 bases, J shed 7 bases, and the junction held 6 bases outside the gene matches. The germline gives CDR1 MNHEY, CDR2 SMNVEV (reference sequence). The CDR3 length is 14 residues. CDR3 DNA sequence: TGTGCCAGCACCTTAGCGGGAGGGGGGAATGAGCAGTTCTTC. As protein: CASTLAGGGNEQFF.

Of note for this clone: Other DNA sequences in this specimen translate into the identical CDR3. The chain employs TRBV7-9 and TRBJ2-2; D might be TRBD2 (5 bases). Trimming took 6 bases from V and 6 from J, leaving 8 bases between them. The CDR3 totals 12 residues. Germline V lookup: CDR1 SEHNR, CDR2 FQNEAQ (reference sequence). The DNA of the CDR3 is TGTGCCAGCAGTTTTAGCGCCGGGGAGCTGTTTTTT. This encodes CASSFSAGELFF.

To note about this clone: Distinct nucleotide sequences in the sample also encode this CDR3. The rearrangement links TRBV5-1 to TRBJ1-2; D might be TRBD1 (6 bases). The V gene lost 0 bases and the J gene lost 3 bases, with 9 bases spanning the gap. Germline assignment: CDR1 SGHRS and CDR2 YFSETQ. The CDR3 totals 14 residues. The DNA of the CDR3 is TGCGCCAGCAGCTTGGCCGGGGGCGACTATGGCTACACCTTC. Translated: CASSLAGGDYGYTF.

The chain uses TRBV19 and TRBJ2-5; 7 bases match TRBD2. Germline CDR1 is LNHDA and CDR2 is SQIVND (reference sequence). The CDR3 is 18 residues long. V lost 7 bases to trimming and J lost 5 bases; unmatched junction nucleotides: 22. CDR3 in DNA: TGTGCCAGTACCAAAAAAGGGCGGGGGATATACGACACGGAGACCCAGTACTTC. This sequence encodes CASTKKGRGIYDTETQYF.

The chain couples TRBV7-9 to TRBJ2-3; possible D gene TRBD2, 5 bases. This CDR3 comprises 16 residues. CDR1 and CDR2 from the germline V gene are SEHNR and FQNEAQ (reference sequence). V was pared by 4 bases and J by 4 bases, with 18 bases between. The CDR3 nucleotides read TGTGCCAGCAGCTCAGCTTTCGGGGAGCTGGCAGATACGCAGTATTTT. Encoded protein: CASSSAFGELADTQYF.